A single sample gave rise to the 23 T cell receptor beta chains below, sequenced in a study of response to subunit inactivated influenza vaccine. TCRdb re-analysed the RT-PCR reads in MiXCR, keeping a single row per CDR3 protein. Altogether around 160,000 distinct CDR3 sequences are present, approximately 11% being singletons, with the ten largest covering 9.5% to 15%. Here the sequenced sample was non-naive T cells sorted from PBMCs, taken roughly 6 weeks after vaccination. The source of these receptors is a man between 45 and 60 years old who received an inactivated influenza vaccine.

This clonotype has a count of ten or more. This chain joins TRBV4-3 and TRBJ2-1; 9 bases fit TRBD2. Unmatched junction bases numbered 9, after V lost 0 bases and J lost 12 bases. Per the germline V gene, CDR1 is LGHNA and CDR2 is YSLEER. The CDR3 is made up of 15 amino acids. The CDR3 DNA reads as TGCGCCAGCAGCCAAGATATAGCGGGAGCGGTTGTGCAGTTCTTC. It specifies CASSQDIAGAVVQFF.

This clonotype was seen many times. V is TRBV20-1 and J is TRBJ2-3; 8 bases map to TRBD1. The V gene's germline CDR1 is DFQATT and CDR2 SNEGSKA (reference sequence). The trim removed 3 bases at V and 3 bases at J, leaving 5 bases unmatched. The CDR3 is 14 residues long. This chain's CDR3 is CSARAGQGTDTQYF. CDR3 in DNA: TGCAGTGCTAGGGCCGGACAGGGAACAGATACGCAGTATTTT.

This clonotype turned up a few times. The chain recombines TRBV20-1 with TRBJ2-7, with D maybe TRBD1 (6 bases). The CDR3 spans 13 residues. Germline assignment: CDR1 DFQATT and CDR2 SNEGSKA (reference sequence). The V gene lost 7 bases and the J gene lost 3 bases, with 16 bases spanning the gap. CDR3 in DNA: TGCAGTGTTTCGGACGGGACAAGCTACGAGCAGTACTTC. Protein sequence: CSVSDGTSYEQYF.

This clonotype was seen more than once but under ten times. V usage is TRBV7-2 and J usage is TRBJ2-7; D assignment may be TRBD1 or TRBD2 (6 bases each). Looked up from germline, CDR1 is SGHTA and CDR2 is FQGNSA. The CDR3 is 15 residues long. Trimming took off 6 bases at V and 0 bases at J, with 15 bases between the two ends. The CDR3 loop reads CASRRGGTNSYEQYF. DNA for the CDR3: TGTGCCAGCAGGAGAGGAGGGACAAACTCCTACGAGCAGTACTTC.

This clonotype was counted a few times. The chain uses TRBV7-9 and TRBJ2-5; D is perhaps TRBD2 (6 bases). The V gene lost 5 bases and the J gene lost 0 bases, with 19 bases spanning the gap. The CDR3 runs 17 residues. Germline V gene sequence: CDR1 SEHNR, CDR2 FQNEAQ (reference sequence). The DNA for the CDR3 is TGTGCCAGCAGCCCCAGTGGGTCTAGCGCGTACCAAGAGACCCAGTACTTC. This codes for CASSPSGSSAYQETQYF.

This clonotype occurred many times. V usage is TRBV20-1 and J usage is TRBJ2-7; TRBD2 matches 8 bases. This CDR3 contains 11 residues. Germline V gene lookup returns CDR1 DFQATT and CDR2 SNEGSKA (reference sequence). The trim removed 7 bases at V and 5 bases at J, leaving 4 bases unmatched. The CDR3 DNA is TGCAGTGTCAGCGGGAGTGACGAGCAGTACTTC. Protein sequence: CSVSGSDEQYF.

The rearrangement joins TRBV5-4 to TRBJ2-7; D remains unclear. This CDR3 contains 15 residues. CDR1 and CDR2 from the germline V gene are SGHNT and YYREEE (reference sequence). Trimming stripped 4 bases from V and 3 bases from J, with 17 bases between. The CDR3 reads CASSPSGQRDYEQYF. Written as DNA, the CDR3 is TGTGCCAGCAGCCCCTCCGGGCAGCGAGACTACGAGCAGTACTTC.

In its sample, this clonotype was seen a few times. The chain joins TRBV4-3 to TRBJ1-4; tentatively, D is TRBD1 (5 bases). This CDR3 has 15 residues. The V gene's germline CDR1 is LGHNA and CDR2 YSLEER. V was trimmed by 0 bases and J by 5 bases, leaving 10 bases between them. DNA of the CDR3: TGCGCCAGCAGCCAAGATTTGCGGGGGAATGAAAAACTGTTTTTT. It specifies CASSQDLRGNEKLFF.

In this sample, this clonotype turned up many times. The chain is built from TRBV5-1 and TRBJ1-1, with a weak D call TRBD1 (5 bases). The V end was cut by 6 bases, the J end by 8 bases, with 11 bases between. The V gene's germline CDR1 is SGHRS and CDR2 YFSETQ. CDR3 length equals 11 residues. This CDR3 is CASTGENEAFF. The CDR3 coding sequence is TGCGCCAGCACGGGGGAGAACGAAGCTTTCTTT.

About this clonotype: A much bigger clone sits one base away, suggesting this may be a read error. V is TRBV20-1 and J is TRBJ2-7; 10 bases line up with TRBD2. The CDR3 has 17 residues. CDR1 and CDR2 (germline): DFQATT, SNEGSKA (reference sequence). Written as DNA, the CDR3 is TGCTGTGCTATTCCAAGGTCCCCTAGCGGGAGTCAATACGAGCAGTACTTC. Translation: CCAIPRSPSGSQYEQYF.

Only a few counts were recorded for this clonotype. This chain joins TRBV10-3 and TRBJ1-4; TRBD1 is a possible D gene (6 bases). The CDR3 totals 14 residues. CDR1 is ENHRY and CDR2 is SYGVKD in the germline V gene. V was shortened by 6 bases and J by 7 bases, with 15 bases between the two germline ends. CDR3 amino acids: CAISGGGESEKLFF. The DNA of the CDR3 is TGTGCCATCAGCGGGGGGGGCGAGTCTGAAAAACTGTTTTTT.

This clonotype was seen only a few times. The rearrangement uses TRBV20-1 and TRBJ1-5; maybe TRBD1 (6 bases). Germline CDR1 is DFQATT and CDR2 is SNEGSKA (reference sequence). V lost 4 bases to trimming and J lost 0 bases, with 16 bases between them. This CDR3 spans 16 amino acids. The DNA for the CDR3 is TGCAGTGCTAAGGAGACAGGAAAATATAGCAATCAGCCCCAGCATTTT. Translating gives CSAKETGKYSNQPQHF.

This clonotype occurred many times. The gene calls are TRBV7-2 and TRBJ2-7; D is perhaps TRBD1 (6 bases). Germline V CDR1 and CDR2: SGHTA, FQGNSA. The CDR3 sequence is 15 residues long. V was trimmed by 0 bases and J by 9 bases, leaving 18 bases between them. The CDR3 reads CASSLAYGTRRRQYF. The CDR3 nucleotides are TGTGCCAGCAGCTTAGCATACGGGACACGCCGGCGGCAGTACTTC.

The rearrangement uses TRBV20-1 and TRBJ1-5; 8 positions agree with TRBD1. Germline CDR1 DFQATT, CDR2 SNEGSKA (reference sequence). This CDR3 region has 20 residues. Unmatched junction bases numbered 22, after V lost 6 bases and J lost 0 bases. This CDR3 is CSAADRGPHPELYSNQPQHF. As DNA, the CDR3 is TGCAGTGCAGCCGACAGGGGACCCCATCCCGAGTTATATAGCAATCAGCCCCAGCATTTT.

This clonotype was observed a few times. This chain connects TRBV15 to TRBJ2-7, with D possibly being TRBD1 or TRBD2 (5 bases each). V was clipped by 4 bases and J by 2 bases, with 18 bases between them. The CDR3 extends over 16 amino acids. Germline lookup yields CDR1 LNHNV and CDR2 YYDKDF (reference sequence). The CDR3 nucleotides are TGTGCCACCAGCACGTTGGGGCCAGGAGGAACCTACGAGCAGTACTTC. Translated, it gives CATSTLGPGGTYEQYF. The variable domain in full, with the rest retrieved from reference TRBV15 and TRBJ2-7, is DAMVIQNPRYQVTQFGKPVTLSCSQTLNHNVMYWYQQKSSQAPKLLFHYYDKDFNNEADTPDNFQSRRPNTSFCFLDIRSPGLGDTAMYLCATSTLGPGGTYEQYFGPGTRLTVT.

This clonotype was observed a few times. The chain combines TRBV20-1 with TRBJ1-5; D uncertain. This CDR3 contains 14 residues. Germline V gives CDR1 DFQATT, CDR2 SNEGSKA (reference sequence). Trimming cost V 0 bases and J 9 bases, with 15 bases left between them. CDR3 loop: CSARDGGLLPPQHF. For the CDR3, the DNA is TGCAGTGCTAGAGATGGAGGGCTCCTCCCGCCCCAGCATTTT.

The CDR3 sequence is CASSSYTALGNYGYTF. The CDR3 nucleotides read TGTGCCAGCAGTTCATACACGGCCTTGGGGAACTATGGCTACACCTTC. This chain joins TRBV28 and TRBJ1-2; no clear D gene. The germline CDR1 and CDR2 sequences are MDHEN and SYDVKM. The CDR3 is 16 amino acids. Trimming removed 4 bases at V and 2 bases at J, with 17 bases between.

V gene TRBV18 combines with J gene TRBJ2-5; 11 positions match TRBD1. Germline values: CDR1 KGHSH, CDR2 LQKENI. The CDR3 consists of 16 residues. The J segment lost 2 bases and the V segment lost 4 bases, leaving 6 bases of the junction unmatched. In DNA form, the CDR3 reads TGTGCCAGCTCACGCGGGACAGGGGGTTTTCAAGAGACCCAGTACTTC. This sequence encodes CASSRGTGGFQETQYF. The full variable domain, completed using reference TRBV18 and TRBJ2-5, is NAGVMQNPRHLVRRRGQEARLRCSPMKGHSHVYWYRQLPEEGLKFMVYLQKENIIDESGMPKERFSAEFPKEGPSILRIQQVVRGDSAAYFCASSRGTGGFQETQYFGPGTRLLVL.

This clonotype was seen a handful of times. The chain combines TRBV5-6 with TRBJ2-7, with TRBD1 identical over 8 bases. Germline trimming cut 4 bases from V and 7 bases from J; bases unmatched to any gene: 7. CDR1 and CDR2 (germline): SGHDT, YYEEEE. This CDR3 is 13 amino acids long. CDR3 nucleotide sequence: TGTGCCAGCAGCAAGGACAGGGTGTGGGAGCAGTACTTC. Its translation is CASSKDRVWEQYF.

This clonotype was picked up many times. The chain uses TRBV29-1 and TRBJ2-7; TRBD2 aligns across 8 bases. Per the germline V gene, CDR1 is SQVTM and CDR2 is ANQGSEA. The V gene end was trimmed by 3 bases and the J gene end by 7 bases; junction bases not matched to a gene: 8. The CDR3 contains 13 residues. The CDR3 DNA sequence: TGCAGCGTTGAGGGGACTAGGGATCGGGAGCAGTACTTC. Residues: CSVEGTRDREQYF.

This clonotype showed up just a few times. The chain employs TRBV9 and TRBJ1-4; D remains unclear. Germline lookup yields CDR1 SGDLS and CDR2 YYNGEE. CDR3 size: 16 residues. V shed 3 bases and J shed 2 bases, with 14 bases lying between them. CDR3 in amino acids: CASSAPWGGTNEKLFF. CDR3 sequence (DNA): TGTGCCAGCAGCGCACCCTGGGGTGGCACTAATGAAAAACTGTTTTTT.

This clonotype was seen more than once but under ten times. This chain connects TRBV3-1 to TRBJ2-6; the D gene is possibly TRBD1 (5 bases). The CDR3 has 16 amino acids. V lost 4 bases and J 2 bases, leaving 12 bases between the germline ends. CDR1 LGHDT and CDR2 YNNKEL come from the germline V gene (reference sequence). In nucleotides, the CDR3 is TGTGCCAGCAGCCGATCCAGGGTTGCTGGGGCCAACGTCCTGACTTTC. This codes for CASSRSRVAGANVLTF. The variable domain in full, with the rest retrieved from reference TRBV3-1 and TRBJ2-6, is DTAVSQTPKYLVTQMGNDKSIKCEQNLGHDTMYWYKQDSKKFLKIMFSYNNKELIINETVPNRFSPKSPDKAHLNLHINSLELGDSAVYFCASSRSRVAGANVLTFGAGSRLTVL.

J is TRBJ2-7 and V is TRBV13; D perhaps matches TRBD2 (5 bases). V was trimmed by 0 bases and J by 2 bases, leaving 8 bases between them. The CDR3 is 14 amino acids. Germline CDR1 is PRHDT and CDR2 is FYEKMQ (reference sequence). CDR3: CASSLGGGAYEQYF. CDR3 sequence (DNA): TGTGCCAGCAGCTTAGGCGGAGGAGCCTACGAGCAGTACTTC.